This TCR beta chain was captured in a study of CD8+ T cells in alopecia areata. Study-level background: Treated individuals took tofacitinib by mouth, 5 to 10 mg twice daily. Tofacitinib administration persisted for 6 to 18 months, succeeded by 6 months off drug.

Treatment meaning: oral pan-JAK inhibitor, 5-10 mg twice daily. Both peripheral blood and punch biopsies of lesional scalp skin were obtained from patients who had alopecia areata. The authors extracted RNA and reverse transcribed it into cDNA as the sequencing template. Sequenced by immunoSEQ multiplex PCR; TCRdb stores in-frame clones only, minus some. This sample has around 190,000 clones, with roughly 70% found just once. On this clone itself: A much more abundant neighbour one base away suggests this may be a read error.

V dropped 5 bases and J dropped 1 base, with 11 bases sitting between them. There are 14 residues in the CDR3. Per germline, CDR1 SGHNT and CDR2 YENEEA. The chain is built from TRBV11-3 and TRBJ1-1, with D possibly TRBD1 on 6 matching bases. The sequence derives from a human donor with alopecia areata. The specimen comprised CD4+ T cells sorted from blood, sampled around week 50, from a patient treated with tofacitinib. In DNA form, the CDR3 reads TGTGCCAGCAGCCCCGGGACACCGAACACTGAAGCTTTCTTT. Translating gives CASSPGTPNTEAFF.